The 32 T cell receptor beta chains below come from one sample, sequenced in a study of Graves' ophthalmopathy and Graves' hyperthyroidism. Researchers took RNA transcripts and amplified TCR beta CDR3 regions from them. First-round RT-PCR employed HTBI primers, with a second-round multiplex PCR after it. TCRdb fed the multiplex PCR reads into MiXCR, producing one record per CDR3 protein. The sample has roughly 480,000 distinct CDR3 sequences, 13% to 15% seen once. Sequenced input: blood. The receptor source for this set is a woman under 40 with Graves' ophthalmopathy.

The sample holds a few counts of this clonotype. The CDR3 region has the DNA TGTGCCAGCTCCGACGACCCGGCGGATGGCTACACCTTC. Translating it yields CASSDDPADGYTF. The rearrangement links TRBV18 to TRBJ1-2; D unresolved. The germline gives CDR1 KGHSH, CDR2 LQKENI. CDR3 length equals 13 residues. Trimming stripped 6 bases from V and 6 bases from J, with 14 bases between.

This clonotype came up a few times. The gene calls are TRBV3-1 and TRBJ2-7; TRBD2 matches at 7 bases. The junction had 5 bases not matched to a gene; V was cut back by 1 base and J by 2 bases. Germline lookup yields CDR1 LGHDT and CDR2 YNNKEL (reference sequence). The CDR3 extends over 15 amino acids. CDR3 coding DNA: TGTGCCAGCAGCCAAGTTAGCGGACTAGCCTACGAGCAGTACTTC. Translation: CASSQVSGLAYEQYF.

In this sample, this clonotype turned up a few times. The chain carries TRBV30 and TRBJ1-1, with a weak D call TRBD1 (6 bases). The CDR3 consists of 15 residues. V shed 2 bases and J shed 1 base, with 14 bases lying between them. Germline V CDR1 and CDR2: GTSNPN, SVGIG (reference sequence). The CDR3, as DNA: TGTGCCTGGAGTAAGATGGACAGCCAGAACACTGAAGCTTTCTTT. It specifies CAWSKMDSQNTEAFF. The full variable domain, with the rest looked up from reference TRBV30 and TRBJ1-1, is SQTIHQWPATLVQPVGSPLSLECTVEGTSNPNLYWYRQAAGRGLQLLFYSVGIGQISSEVPQNLSASRPQDRQFILSSKKLLLSDSGFYLCAWSKMDSQNTEAFFGQGTRLTVV.

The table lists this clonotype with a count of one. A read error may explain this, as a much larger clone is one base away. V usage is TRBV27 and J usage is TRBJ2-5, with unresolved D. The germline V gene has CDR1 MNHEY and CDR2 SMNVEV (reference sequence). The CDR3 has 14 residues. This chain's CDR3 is CAISLTPPIETQYF. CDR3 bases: TGTGCCATCAGTTTAACCCCGCCTATCGAGACCCAGTACTTC.

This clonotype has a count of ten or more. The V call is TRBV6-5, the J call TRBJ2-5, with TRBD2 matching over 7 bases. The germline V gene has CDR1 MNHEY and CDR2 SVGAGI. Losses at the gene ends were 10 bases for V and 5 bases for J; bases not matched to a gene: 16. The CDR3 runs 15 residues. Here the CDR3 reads CATLGRGEWWETQYF. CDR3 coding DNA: TGTGCCACCCTGGGGAGGGGAGAGTGGTGGGAGACCCAGTACTTC.

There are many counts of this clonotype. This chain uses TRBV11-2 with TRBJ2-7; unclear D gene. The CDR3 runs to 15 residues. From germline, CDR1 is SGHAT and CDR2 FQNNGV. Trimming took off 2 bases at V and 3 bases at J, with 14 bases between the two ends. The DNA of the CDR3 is TGTGCCAGCAGCTTATGGGGTCAGCCGGACTACGAGCAGTACTTC. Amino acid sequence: CASSLWGQPDYEQYF.

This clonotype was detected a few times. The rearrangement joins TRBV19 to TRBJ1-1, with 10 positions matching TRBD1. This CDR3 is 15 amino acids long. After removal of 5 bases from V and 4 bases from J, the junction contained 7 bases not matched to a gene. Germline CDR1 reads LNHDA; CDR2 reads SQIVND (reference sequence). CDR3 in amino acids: CASSGPRTGGTEAFF. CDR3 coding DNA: TGTGCCAGTAGTGGACCCAGGACAGGGGGCACTGAAGCTTTCTTT.

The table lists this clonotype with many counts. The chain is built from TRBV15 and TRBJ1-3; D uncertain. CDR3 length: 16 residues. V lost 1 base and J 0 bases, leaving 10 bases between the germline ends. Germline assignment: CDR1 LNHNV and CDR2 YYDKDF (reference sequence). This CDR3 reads CATSRALEHSGNTIYF. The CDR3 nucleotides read TGTGCCACCAGCAGAGCCCTAGAACACTCTGGAAACACCATATATTTT.

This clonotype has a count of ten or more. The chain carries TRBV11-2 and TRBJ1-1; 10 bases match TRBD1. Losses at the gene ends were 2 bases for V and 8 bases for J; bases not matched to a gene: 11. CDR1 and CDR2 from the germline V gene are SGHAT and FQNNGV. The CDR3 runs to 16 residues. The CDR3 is CASSLRDRGVPSEAFF. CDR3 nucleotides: TGTGCCAGCAGCTTAAGGGACAGGGGCGTACCGTCCGAAGCTTTCTTT.

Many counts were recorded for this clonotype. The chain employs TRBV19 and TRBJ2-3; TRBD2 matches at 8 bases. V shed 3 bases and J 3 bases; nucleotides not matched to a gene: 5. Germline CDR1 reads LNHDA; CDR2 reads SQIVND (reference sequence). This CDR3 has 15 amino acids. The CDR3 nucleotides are TGTGCCAGTAGTATGGTTAGCGGGGTTACAGATACGCAGTATTTT. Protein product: CASSMVSGVTDTQYF.

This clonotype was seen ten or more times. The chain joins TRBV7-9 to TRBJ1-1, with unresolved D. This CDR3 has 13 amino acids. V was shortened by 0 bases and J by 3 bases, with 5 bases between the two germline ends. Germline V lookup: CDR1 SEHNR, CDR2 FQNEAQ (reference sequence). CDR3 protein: CASSLAWDTEAFF. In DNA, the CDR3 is TGTGCCAGCAGCTTAGCCTGGGACACTGAAGCTTTCTTT.

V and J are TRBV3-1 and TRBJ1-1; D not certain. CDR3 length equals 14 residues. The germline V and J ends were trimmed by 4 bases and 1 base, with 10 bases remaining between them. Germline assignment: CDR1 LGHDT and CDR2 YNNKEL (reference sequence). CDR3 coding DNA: TGTGCCAGCAGCCTATTCACAGCGAACACTGAAGCTTTCTTT. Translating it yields CASSLFTANTEAFF.

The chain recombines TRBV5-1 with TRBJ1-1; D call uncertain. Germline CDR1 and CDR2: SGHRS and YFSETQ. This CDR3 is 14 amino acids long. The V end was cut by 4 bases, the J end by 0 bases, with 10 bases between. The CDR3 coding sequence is TGCGCCAGCAGCCCTACCTCAGTGAACACTGAAGCTTTCTTT. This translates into CASSPTSVNTEAFF.

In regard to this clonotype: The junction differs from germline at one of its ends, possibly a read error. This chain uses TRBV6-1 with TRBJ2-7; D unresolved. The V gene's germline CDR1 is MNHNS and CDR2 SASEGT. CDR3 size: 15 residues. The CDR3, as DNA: TGTGCCAGCAGCTCTCCTCGGGTCAGCTTCTACGATCAGTACTTC. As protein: CASSSPRVSFYDQYF.

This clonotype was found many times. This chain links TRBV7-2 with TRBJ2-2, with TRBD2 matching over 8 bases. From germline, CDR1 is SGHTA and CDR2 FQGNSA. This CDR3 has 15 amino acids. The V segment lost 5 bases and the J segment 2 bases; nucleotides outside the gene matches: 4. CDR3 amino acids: CASSRSGVNTGELFF. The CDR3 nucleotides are TGTGCCAGCAGCCGTAGCGGGGTAAACACCGGGGAGCTGTTTTTT.

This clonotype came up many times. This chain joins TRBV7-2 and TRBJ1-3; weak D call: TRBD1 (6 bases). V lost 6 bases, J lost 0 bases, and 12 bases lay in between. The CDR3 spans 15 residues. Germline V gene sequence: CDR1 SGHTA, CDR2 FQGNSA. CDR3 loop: CASSPTGISGNTIYF. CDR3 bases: TGTGCCAGCAGTCCTACAGGGATCTCTGGAAACACCATATATTTT.

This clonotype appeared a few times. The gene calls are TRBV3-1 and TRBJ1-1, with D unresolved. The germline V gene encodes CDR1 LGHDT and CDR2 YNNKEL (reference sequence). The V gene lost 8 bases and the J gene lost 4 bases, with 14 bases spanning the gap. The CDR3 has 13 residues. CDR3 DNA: TGTGCCAGCGGGCGGGATTTGAGCACTGAAGCTTTCTTT. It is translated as CASGRDLSTEAFF.

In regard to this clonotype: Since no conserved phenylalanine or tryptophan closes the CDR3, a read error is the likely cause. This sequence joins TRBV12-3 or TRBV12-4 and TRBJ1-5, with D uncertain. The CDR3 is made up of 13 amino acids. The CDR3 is CTSSLARGQPQHL. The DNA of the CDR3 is TGTACCAGCAGTTTAGCGCGGGGTCAGCCCCAGCATCTT.

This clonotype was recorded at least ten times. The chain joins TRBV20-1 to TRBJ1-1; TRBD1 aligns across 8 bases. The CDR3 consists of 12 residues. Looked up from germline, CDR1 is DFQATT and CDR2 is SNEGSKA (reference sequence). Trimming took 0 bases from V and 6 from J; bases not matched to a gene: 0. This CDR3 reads CSARDRGPEAFF. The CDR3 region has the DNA TGCAGTGCTAGAGACAGGGGGCCTGAAGCTTTCTTT.

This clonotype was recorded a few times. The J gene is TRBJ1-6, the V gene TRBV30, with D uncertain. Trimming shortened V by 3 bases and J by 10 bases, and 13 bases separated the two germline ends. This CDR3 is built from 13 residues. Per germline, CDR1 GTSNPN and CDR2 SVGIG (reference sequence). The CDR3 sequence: CAWRVTVGSPLHF. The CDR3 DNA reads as TGTGCCTGGAGGGTTACAGTAGGCTCACCCCTCCACTTT.

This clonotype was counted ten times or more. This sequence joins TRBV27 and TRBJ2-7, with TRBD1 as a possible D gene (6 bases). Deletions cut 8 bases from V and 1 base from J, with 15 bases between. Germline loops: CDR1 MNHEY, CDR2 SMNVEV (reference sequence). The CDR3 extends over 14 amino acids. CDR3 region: CASGQTGESYEQYF. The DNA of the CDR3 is TGTGCCAGCGGCCAGACAGGCGAATCCTACGAGCAGTACTTC.

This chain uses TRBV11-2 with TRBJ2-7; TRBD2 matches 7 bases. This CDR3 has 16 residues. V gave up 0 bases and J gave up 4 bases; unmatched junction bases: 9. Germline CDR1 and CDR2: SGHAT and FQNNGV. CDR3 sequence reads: CASSLEPGLVWYEQYF. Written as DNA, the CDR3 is TGTGCCAGCAGCTTAGAGCCCGGACTAGTCTGGTACGAGCAGTACTTC.

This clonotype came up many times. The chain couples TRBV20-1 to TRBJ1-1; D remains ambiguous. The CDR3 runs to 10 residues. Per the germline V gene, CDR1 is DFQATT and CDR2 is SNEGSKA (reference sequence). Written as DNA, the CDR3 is TGCCAGCCGATGGGTGCTGAAGCTTTCTTT. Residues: CQPMGAEAFF.

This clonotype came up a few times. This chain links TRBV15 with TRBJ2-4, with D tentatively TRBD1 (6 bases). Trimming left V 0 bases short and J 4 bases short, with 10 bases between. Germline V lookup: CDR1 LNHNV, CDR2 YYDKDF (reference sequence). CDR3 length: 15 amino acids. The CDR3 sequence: CATSRDARGKNIQYF. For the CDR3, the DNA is TGTGCCACCAGCAGAGATGCCAGGGGAAAAAACATTCAGTACTTC.

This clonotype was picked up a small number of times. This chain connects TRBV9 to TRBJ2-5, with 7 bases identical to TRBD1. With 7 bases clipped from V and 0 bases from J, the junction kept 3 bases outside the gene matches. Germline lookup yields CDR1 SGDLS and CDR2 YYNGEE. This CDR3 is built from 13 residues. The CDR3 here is CASGTEYQETQYF. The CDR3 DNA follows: TGTGCCAGCGGGACAGAATACCAAGAGACCCAGTACTTC.

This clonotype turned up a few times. The CDR3 DNA sequence: TGTGCCATCAGTGGGACGACGGTGAACACTGAAGCTTTCTTT. Encoded protein: CAISGTTVNTEAFF. V gene TRBV10-3 combines with J gene TRBJ1-1; D unclear. The CDR3 has 14 amino acids. CDR1 and CDR2 (germline): ENHRY, SYGVKD. V gave up 4 bases and J gave up 0 bases, with 9 bases separating them.

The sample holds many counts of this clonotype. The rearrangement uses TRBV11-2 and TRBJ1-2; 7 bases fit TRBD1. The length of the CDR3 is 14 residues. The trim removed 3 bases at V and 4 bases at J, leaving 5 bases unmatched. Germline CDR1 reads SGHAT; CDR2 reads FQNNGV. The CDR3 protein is CASSLLQGSYGYTF. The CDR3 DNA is TGTGCCAGCAGCTTGCTACAGGGGTCCTATGGCTACACCTTC.

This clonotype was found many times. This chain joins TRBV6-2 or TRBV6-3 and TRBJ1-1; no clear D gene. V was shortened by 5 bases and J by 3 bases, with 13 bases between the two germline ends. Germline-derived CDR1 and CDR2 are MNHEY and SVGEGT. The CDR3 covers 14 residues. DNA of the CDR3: TGTGCCAGCAGTCCTCACATTGGGGACACTGAAGCTTTCTTT. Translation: CASSPHIGDTEAFF.

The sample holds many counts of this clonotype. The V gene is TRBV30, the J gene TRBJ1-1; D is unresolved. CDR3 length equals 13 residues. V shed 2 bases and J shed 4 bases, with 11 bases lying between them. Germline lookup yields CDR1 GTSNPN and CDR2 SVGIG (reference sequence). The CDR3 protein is CAWSTVSGTEAFF. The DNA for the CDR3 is TGTGCCTGGAGTACAGTGAGCGGCACTGAAGCTTTCTTT.

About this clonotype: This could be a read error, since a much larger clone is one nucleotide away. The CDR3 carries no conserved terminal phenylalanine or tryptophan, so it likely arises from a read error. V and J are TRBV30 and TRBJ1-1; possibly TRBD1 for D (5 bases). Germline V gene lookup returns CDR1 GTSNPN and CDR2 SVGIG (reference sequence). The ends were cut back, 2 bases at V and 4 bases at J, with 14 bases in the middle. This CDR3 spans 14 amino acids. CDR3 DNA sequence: TGTGCCTGGAGTCTCGGGGGTGTAGGCACTGAAGCTTTCTGT. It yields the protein CAWSLGGVGTEAFC.

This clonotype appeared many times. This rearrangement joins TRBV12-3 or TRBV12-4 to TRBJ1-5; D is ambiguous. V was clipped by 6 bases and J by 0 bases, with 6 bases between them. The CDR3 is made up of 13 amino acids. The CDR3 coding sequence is TGTGCCAGCAGCTTCGATAGCAATCAGCCCCAGCATTTT. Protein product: CASSFDSNQPQHF.

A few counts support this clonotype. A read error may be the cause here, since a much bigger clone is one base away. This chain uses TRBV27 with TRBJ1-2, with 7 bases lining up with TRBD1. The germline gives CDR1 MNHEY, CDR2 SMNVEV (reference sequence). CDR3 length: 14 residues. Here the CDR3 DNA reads TGTTCCAGCAGTTTTGTTCAGGGGGAGAGTGGCTACACCTTC. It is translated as CSSSFVQGESGYTF.